The 19 T cell receptor beta chains given below trace back to one sample, sequenced in a study of T cells in Graves' hyperthyroidism and ophthalmopathy. TCR beta CDR3 region amplification was performed from RNA transcripts. Primed by the HTBI set, a first-round RT-PCR was run on the TCR CDR3. TCRdb re-derived calls from the multiplex PCR reads in MiXCR, one entry per CDR3 protein. The top ten clones hold roughly a tenth of a sample with under 800,000 distinct CDR3 sequences, approximately 14% of them seen once. Source material: blood. The origin of the receptors is a woman younger than 30 with Graves' hyperthyroidism.

This rearrangement joins TRBV20-1 to TRBJ2-4; 8 nucleotides line up with TRBD2. This CDR3 contains 16 residues. V gave up 6 bases and J gave up 8 bases; unmatched junction bases: 18. The germline V gene has CDR1 DFQATT and CDR2 SNEGSKA (reference sequence). CDR3 DNA sequence: TGCAGTGCCCCGGTGGCACGACGGGCGCGGGGGGACATTCAGTACTTC. Its protein product is CSAPVARRARGDIQYF.

This clonotype was recorded at least ten times. The CDR3 DNA follows: TGTGCCAGCAGCGTAGGAGGCGCCCCGGCCGGGGAGCTGTTTTTT. It encodes CASSVGGAPAGELFF. The chain carries TRBV9 and TRBJ2-2; D ambiguous. CDR1 SGDLS and CDR2 YYNGEE come from the germline V gene. The V and J ends lost 0 bases and 6 bases respectively, with 12 bases between them. This CDR3 has 15 residues.

This clonotype was found many times. This chain connects TRBV7-9 to TRBJ2-7; D is unclear. Trimming stripped 5 bases from V and 2 bases from J, with 22 bases between. CDR3 length equals 17 residues. Germline lookup yields CDR1 SEHNR and CDR2 FQNEAQ (reference sequence). CDR3 loop: CASSRTPASLGTYEQYF. In nucleotides, the CDR3 is TGTGCCAGCAGCAGGACCCCCGCTTCCTTGGGGACCTACGAGCAGTACTTC. The full variable domain, completed using reference TRBV7-9 and TRBJ2-7, is DTGVSQNPRHKITKRGQNVTFRCDPISEHNRLYWYRQTLGQGPEFLTYFQNEAQLEKSRLLSDRFSAERPKGSFSTLEIQRTEQGDSAMYLCASSRTPASLGTYEQYFGPGTRLTVT.

The chain carries TRBV2 and TRBJ2-7; 10 bases agree with TRBD2. CDR1 and CDR2 from the germline V gene are SNHLY and FYNNEI. This CDR3 comprises 15 residues. The J segment lost 5 bases and the V segment lost 3 bases, leaving 7 bases of the junction unmatched. The CDR3 coding sequence is TGTGCCAGCAGTGACGGGCTAGCGGGAGCTCACGAGCAGTACTTC. Translating it yields CASSDGLAGAHEQYF. The whole variable domain, remainder taken from reference TRBV2 and TRBJ2-7, is EPEVTQTPSHQVTQMGQEVILRCVPISNHLYFYWYRQILGQKVEFLVSFYNNEISEKSEIFDDQFSVERPDGSNFTLKIRSTKLEDSAMYFCASSDGLAGAHEQYFGPGTRLTVT.

This chain joins TRBV29-1 and TRBJ1-4, with 10 bases aligning to TRBD1. This CDR3 region has 15 residues. Germline CDR1 and CDR2: SQVTM and ANQGSEA. After removal of 4 bases from V and 3 bases from J, the junction contained 5 bases not matched to a gene. CDR3 sequence (DNA): TGCAGCGTTGCCCTTGGGACAGGGGCTAATGAAAAACTGTTTTTT. Translation gives CSVALGTGANEKLFF.

The sample holds a few counts of this clonotype. V gene TRBV3-1 combines with J gene TRBJ2-5, with D perhaps being TRBD1 or TRBD2 (5 bases each). CDR3 size: 12 residues. From germline, CDR1 is LGHDT and CDR2 YNNKEL (reference sequence). Trimming removed 8 bases from V and 4 bases from J, with 11 bases in between. CDR3: CASGPGGETQYF. In DNA, the CDR3 is TGTGCCAGCGGACCTGGGGGAGAGACCCAGTACTTC.

The J gene is TRBJ1-2, the V gene TRBV5-1; the match to TRBD1 covers 8 bases. The V gene end was trimmed by 4 bases and the J gene end by 3 bases; junction bases not matched to a gene: 14. The CDR3 contains 17 residues. CDR1 is SGHRS, CDR2 YFSETQ, per germline. Here the CDR3 reads CASSPMTGVLRDYGYTF. CDR3 in DNA: TGCGCCAGCAGCCCCATGACAGGGGTTTTGAGAGACTATGGCTACACCTTC.

This clonotype was observed a few times. V usage is TRBV5-1 and J usage is TRBJ2-7, with D uncertain. CDR1 and CDR2 from the germline V gene are SGHRS and YFSETQ. Trimming cost V 4 bases and J 2 bases, with 13 bases left between them. The CDR3 runs to 14 residues. The CDR3 nucleotides read TGCGCCAGCAGCCGGGCGGACGGAGCCTACGAGCAGTACTTC. As protein: CASSRADGAYEQYF.

This clonotype was detected only a few times. This clone may be a read error of a much larger clone one base away. The CDR3 loop is CASSDVNEQFF. The CDR3 DNA follows: TGTGCCAGCAGTGACGTCAATGAGCAGTTCTTC. This chain joins TRBV6-1 and TRBJ2-1; no definite D call. Trimming took off 3 bases at V and 6 bases at J, with 3 bases between the two ends. CDR1 and CDR2 (germline): MNHNS, SASEGT. CDR3 size: 11 residues.

J is TRBJ2-7 and V is TRBV4-3; 11 bases map to TRBD2. J gave up 0 bases and V 0 bases, and 10 bases lay outside the gene matches. The V gene's germline CDR1 is LGHNA and CDR2 YSLEER. The CDR3 length is 19 residues. CDR3 in DNA: TGCGCCAGCAGCCAAGATATACGGGGACTAGCGGTTAGCTCCTACGAGCAGTACTTC. This codes for CASSQDIRGLAVSSYEQYF.

The sample holds many counts of this clonotype. CDR3 amino acids: CASSLGTGTNTEAFF. The CDR3, as DNA: TGTGCCAGCTCACTCGGGACAGGGACGAACACTGAAGCTTTCTTT. The chain combines TRBV18 with TRBJ1-1, with TRBD1 identical over 9 bases. Per germline, CDR1 KGHSH and CDR2 LQKENI. This CDR3 comprises 15 residues. The ends lost 4 bases at V and 1 base at J; junction bases unmatched: 4.

There are many counts of this clonotype. The V call is TRBV29-1, the J call TRBJ1-2; 10 bases agree with TRBD1. The V gene end was trimmed by 6 bases and the J gene end by 2 bases; junction bases not matched to a gene: 0. The CDR3 is 12 amino acids. Germline V gene lookup returns CDR1 SQVTM and CDR2 ANQGSEA. CDR3 DNA: TGCAGCGTGGGACAGGGGAACTATGGCTACACCTTC. Translated: CSVGQGNYGYTF.

The chain combines TRBV12-5 with TRBJ1-1, with D tentatively TRBD1 (5 bases). The V end was cut by 8 bases, the J end by 4 bases, with 17 bases between. The CDR3 loop spans 14 amino acids. Germline V gives CDR1 LGHNT, CDR2 FRNRAP. The DNA of the CDR3 is TGTGCTAGTCCCATCGGGGCCGAAGTCACTGAAGCTTTCTTT. Its translation: CASPIGAEVTEAFF.

The chain couples TRBV6-1 to TRBJ2-3; D unclear. This CDR3 comprises 15 residues. Trimming left V 5 bases short and J 4 bases short, with 16 bases between. Germline V gene sequence: CDR1 MNHNS, CDR2 SASEGT. CDR3 residues: CASSSDPLEADTQYF. CDR3 bases: TGTGCCAGCAGTTCAGACCCCCTAGAGGCAGATACGCAGTATTTT.

The V and J genes are TRBV20-1 and TRBJ2-7, with no clear D. The V gene lost 5 bases and the J gene lost 5 bases, with 16 bases spanning the gap. There are 13 residues in the CDR3. Germline lookup yields CDR1 DFQATT and CDR2 SNEGSKA (reference sequence). As DNA, the CDR3 is TGCAGTGCTGTCCTCAGCATCCGGGACGAGCAGTACTTC. It codes for CSAVLSIRDEQYF.

This clonotype was recorded at least ten times. This chain connects TRBV2 to TRBJ2-5; unclear D gene. Germline loops: CDR1 SNHLY, CDR2 FYNNEI. The CDR3 covers 14 residues. Between the trimmed V and J ends, which lost 1 base and 7 bases, there was a span of 13 bases. The CDR3 protein is CASSEEFKGGTQYF. In DNA form, the CDR3 reads TGTGCCAGCAGTGAAGAGTTTAAGGGCGGGACCCAGTACTTC.

This chain joins TRBV6-2 or TRBV6-3 and TRBJ2-4; no firm D call. Germline loops: CDR1 MNHEY, CDR2 SVGEGT. Trimming removed 5 bases from V and 7 bases from J, with 12 bases in between. This CDR3 comprises 13 residues. The CDR3 spells CASSKWTGNIQYF. The CDR3 nucleotides read TGTGCCAGCAGTAAATGGACCGGGAACATTCAGTACTTC.

This clonotype was seen repeatedly, ten times or more. The gene calls are TRBV28 and TRBJ1-1; the match to TRBD1 covers 9 bases. Germline V gene sequence: CDR1 MDHEN, CDR2 SYDVKM. V shed 4 bases and J 5 bases; nucleotides not matched to a gene: 8. The CDR3 has 15 residues. The CDR3 sequence: CASSSRTGVYTEAFF. As DNA, the CDR3 is TGTGCCAGCAGTTCCCGGACAGGGGTTTATACTGAAGCTTTCTTT.

The V call is TRBV6-1, the J call TRBJ1-5, with TRBD1 as a possible D gene (6 bases). The CDR3 is 14 residues long. V was trimmed by 6 bases and J by 1 base, leaving 10 bases between them. Germline V CDR1 and CDR2: MNHNS, SASEGT. The CDR3 region is CASRTGSSNQPQHF. CDR3 bases: TGTGCCAGCAGAACAGGGTCCAGCAATCAGCCCCAGCATTTT.